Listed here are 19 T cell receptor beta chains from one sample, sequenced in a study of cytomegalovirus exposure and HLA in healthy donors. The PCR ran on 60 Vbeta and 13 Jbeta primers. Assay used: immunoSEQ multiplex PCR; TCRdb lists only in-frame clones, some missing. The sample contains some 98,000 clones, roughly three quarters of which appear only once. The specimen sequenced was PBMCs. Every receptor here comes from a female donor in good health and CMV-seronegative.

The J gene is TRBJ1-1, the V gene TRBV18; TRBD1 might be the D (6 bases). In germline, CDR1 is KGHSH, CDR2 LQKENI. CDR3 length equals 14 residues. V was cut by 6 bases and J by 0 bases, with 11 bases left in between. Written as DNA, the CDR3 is TGTGCCAGCTCGCCCGGACAGATGAACACTGAAGCTTTCTTT. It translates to CASSPGQMNTEAFF.

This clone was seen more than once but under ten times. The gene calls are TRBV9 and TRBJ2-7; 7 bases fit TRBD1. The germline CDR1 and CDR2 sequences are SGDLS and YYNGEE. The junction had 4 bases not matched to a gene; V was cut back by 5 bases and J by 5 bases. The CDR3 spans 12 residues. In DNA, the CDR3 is TGTGCCAGCAGTCGGGACAGCGACGAGCAGTACTTC. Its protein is CASSRDSDEQYF.

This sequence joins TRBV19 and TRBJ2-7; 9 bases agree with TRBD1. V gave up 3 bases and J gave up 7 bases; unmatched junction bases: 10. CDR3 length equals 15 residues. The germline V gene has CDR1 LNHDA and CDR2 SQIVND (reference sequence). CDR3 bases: TGTGCCAGTAGTATGGCCGGGACAGGGTATCGGGAGCAGTACTTC. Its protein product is CASSMAGTGYREQYF.

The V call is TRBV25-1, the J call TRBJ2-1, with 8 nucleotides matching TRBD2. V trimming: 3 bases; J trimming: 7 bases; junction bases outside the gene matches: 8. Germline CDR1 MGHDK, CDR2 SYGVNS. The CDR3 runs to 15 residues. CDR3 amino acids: CASSDQAGVFNEQFF. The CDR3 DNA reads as TGTGCCAGCAGTGACCAAGCGGGAGTCTTTAATGAGCAGTTCTTC.

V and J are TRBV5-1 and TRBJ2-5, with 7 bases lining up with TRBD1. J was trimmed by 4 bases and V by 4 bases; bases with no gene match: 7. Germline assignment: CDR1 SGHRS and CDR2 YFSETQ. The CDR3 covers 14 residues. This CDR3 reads CASSGGQLLETQYF. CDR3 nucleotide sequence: TGCGCCAGCAGCGGGGGACAGCTCCTAGAGACCCAGTACTTC.

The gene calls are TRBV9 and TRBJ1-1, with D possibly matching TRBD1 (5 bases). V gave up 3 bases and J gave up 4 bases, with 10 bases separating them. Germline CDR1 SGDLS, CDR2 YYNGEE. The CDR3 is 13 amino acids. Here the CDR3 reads CASSGRGGTEAFF. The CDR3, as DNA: TGTGCCAGCAGCGGACGCGGGGGCACTGAAGCTTTCTTT. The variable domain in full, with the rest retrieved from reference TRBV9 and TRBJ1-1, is DSGVTQTPKHLITATGQRVTLRCSPRSGDLSVYWYQQSLDQGLQFLIQYYNGEERAKGNILERFSAQQFPDLHSELNLSSLELGDSALYFCASSGRGGTEAFFGQGTRLTVV.

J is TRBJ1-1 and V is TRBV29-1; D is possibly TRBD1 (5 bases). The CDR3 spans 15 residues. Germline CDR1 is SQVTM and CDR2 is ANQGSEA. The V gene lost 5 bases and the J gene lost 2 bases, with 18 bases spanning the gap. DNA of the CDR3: TGCAGCGTTCCGGGGGTTCGACTAATAAACACTGAAGCTTTCTTT. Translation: CSVPGVRLINTEAFF.

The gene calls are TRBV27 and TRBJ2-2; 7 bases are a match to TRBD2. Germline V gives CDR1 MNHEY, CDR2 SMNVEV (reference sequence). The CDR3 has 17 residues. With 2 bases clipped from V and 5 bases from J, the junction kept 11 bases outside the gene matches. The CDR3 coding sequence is TGTGCCAGCAGTTTAGGGCGGGAGCGTGGTTGGACCGGGGAGCTGTTTTTT. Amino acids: CASSLGRERGWTGELFF.

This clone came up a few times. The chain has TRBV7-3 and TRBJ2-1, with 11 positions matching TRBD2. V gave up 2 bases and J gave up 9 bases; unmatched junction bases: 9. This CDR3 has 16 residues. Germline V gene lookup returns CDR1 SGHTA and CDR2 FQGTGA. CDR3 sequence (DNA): TGTGCCAGCAGCTTAGTTACTAGCGGGAGATCTGGTGAGCAGTTCTTC. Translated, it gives CASSLVTSGRSGEQFF.

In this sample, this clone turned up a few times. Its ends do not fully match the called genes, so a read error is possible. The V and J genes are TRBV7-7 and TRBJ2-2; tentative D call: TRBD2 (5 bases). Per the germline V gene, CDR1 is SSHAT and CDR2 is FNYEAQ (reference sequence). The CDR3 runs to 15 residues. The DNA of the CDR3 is TGTGCTAGCAGCTTACGTAGCGAAAGTGCCGGGGAGCTGTTTTTT. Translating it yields CASSLRSESAGELFF.

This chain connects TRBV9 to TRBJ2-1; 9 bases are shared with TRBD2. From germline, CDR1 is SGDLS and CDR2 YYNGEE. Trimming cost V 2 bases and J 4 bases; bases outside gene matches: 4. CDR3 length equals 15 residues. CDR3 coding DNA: TGTGCCAGCAGCGTTGGGACTAGCCGGTACAATGAGCAGTTCTTC. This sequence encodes CASSVGTSRYNEQFF.

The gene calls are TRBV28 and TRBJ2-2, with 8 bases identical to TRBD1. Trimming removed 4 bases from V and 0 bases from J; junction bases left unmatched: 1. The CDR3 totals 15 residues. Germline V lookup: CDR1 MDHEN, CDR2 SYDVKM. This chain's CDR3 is CASSWDRTNTGELFF. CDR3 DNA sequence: TGTGCCAGCAGTTGGGACAGGACGAACACCGGGGAGCTGTTTTTT.

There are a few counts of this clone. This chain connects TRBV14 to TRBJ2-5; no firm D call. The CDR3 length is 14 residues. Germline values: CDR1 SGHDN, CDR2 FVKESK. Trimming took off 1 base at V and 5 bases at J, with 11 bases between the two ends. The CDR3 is CASSQGWLVETQYF. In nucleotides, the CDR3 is TGTGCCAGCAGCCAAGGCTGGCTAGTTGAGACCCAGTACTTC.

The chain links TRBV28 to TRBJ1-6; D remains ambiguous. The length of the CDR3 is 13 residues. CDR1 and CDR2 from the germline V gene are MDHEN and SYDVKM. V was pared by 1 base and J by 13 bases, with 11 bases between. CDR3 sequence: CASSLLAGRPLHF. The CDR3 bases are TGTGCCAGCAGTTTATTAGCGGGGAGGCCCCTCCACTTT.

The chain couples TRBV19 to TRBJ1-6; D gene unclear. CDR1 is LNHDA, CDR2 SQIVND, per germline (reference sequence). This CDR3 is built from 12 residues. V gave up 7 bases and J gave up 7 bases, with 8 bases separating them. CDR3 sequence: CASTTANSPLHF. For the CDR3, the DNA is TGTGCCAGTACGACTGCGAATTCACCCCTCCACTTT.

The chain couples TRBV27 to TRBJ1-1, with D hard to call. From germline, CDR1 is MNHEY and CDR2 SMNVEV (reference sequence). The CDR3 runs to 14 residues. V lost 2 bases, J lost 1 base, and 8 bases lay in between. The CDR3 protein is CASSLGGPNTEAFF. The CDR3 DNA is TGTGCCAGCAGTTTAGGAGGGCCGAACACTGAAGCTTTCTTT.

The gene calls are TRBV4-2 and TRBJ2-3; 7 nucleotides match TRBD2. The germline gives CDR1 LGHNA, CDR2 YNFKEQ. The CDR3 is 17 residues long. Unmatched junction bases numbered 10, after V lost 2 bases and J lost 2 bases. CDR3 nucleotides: TGTGCCAGCAGCCAACCACCCCGGAGCGGGACCACAGATACGCAGTATTTT. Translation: CASSQPPRSGTTDTQYF.

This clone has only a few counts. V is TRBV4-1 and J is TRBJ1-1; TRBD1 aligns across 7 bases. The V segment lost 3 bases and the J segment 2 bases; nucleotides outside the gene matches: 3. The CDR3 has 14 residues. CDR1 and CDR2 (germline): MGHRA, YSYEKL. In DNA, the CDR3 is TGCGCCAGCAGCCAGGGACAGCTTAACACTGAAGCTTTCTTT. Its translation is CASSQGQLNTEAFF.

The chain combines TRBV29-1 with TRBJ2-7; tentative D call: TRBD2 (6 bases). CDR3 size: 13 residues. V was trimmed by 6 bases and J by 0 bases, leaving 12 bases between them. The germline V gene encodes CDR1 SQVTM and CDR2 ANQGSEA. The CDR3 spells CSVMRDSSYEQYF. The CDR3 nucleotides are TGCAGCGTGATGAGGGACTCCTCCTACGAGCAGTACTTC.